This T cell receptor (beta chain) was observed in a study of shared T cell receptors in the human thymus. CDR1 is MNHNS and CDR2 is SASEGT in the germline V gene. The CDR3 is 15 amino acids. The V and J ends lost 2 bases and 2 bases respectively, with 12 bases between them. The repertoire was sequenced with immunoSEQ multiplex PCR; TCRdb's copy has only in-frame clones and lacks some. The sample holds 550,000 to 800,000 clones; 70% to 90% are singletons and the top ten take around 0.0094%. These data also featured in a second study, about human thymus T cells.

The rearrangement joins TRBV6-1 to TRBJ1-2; perhaps TRBD1 as D (5 bases). Sample: thymocytes. This clonotype was sampled from a girl under two years old with a congenital heart defect. The CDR3 DNA reads as TGTGCCAGCAGTGAACGAGCAGGGAGGAACTATGGCTACACCTTC. This codes for CASSERAGRNYGYTF.